This entry concerns a single T cell receptor (beta chain). The sample comes from a study of cytomegalovirus exposure and HLA in healthy donors. Whole-study context: When 350 to 400 donors were genotyped, over 80% of them were found to fall in the Caucasian-associated ancestry cluster.

The CDR3 is 14 amino acids. The germline V gene encodes CDR1 SEHNR and CDR2 FQNEAQ (reference sequence). Between the trimmed V and J ends, which lost 1 base and 8 bases, there was a span of 14 bases. This PCR relied on a set of 60 Vbeta primers and 13 Jbeta primers. TCRdb's copy holds only in-frame clones and misses some; the assay was immunoSEQ multiplex PCR. The sample contains approximately 200,000 clones, about 80% of which appear only once. The chain uses TRBV7-9 and TRBJ1-2; no clear D. The receptor was derived from a man aged 35 to 55 in good health and CMV-seronegative. The specimen sequenced was PBMCs. This CDR3 reads CASSLGRTAGGYTF. Written as DNA, the CDR3 is TGTGCCAGCAGCTTAGGCCGGACGGCGGGGGGCTACACCTTC.